This T cell receptor (beta chain) appears in the sequencing data of a study of identical twins. Findings and limits, study-wide: The analysis was cross-sectional rather than longitudinal within donors. Abundant cord blood beta clonotypes carried fewer insertions; memory repertoires showed none.

V gave up 3 bases and J gave up 4 bases; unmatched junction bases: 6. CDR3 length: 15 residues. Germline values: CDR1 WSHSY, CDR2 SAAADI. A universal primer binding site was introduced by template switching. The final cDNA contained unique molecular identifiers. TCRdb analysed the 5' RACE reads with MiXCR anew, one entry per CDR3 protein. In the table there are about 240,000 distinct CDR3 sequences, over 9.5% of which are singletons. Note on this clonotype: Its antigen is unknown.

This receptor was taken from a man aged 45-65 years in good health. Material: memory T cells sorted from blood. This chain uses TRBV10-2 with TRBJ1-5; 7 bases fit TRBD1. CDR3 sequence reads: CASSDGTAANQPQHF. The CDR3 bases are TGCGCCAGCAGTGATGGGACAGCTGCTAATCAGCCCCAGCATTTT.